This TCR beta chain was retrieved from a study of T cell changes during pregnancy in multiple sclerosis. The CDR3 length is 15 residues. The ends were cut back, 5 bases at V and 3 bases at J, with 14 bases in the middle. CDR1 LNHDA and CDR2 SQIVND come from the germline V gene (reference sequence). TCRdb's table, derived via immunoSEQ multiplex PCR, lists solely in-frame clones and lacks some. This table has 40,000 to 50,000 clones, about 88% appearing once. The chain links TRBV19 to TRBJ2-4; TRBD1 might be the D (7 bases). The sample was CD4+ T cells from peripheral blood mononuclear cells, taken in the first trimester of pregnancy. The clonotype was recovered from a female donor with multiple sclerosis, enrolled in a pregnancy study. CDR3 in DNA: TGTGCCAGTAGTCTTCGACAGGGAGGCAAAAACATTCAGTACTTC. Translating gives CASSLRQGGKNIQYF.